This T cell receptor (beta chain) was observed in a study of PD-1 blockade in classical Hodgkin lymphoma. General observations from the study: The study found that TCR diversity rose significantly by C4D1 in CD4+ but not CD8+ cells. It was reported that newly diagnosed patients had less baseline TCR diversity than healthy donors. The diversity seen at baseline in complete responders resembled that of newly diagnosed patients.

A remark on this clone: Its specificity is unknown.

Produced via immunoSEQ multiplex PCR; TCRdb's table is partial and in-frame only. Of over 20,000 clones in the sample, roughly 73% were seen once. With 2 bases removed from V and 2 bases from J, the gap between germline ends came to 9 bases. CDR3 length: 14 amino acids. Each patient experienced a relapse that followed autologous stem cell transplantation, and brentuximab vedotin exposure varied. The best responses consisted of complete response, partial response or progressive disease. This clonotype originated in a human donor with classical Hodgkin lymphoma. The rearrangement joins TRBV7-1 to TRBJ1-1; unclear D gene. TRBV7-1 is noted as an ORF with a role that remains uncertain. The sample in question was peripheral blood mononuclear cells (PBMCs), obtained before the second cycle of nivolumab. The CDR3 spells CASSSSWGNTEAFF. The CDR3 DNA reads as TGTGCCAGCAGCTCAAGTTGGGGAAACACTGAAGCTTTCTTT.